Listed below are T cell receptor beta chains from one sample, sequenced in a study of CD8 T cells in Susac syndrome. TCRdb reanalysed the immunoSEQ multiplex PCR reads using MiXCR and keeps one entry per CDR3 protein. The table lists 190,000 or so distinct CDR3 sequences, 90% to 95% of them singletons. The specimen sequenced was CD4+ T cells from PBMCs. These receptor sequences come from a human donor with multiple sclerosis. Each CDR3 is given with its conserved first and last residue. Each record gives: clone size, J gene, V gene, D gene, CDR3 DNA, CDR3 protein. The D gene is left open where the match is weak. Some rows have no size entry. The others give once, few or many, or a class for an expanded clone.

NA,TRBJ2-7,TRBV12-3/TRBV12-4,TRBD2,TGTGCCAGCAGTACTAGCGGGCCCATCCCTTCCCCCTACGAGCAGTACTTC,CASSTSGPIPSPYEQYF
NA,TRBJ2-7,TRBV30,NA,TGTGCCTGGAGTGGCGGCAACTCCTACGAGCAGTACTTC,CAWSGGNSYEQYF
NA,TRBJ1-2,TRBV5-1,NA,TGCGCCAGCAGCGGCGGGGACAACAGCTACACCTTC,CASSGGDNSYTF
once,TRBJ2-7,TRBV30,TRBD1,TGTGCCTGGAGTGGACAGGGGGCCCACGAGCAGTACTTC,CAWSGQGAHEQYF
NA,TRBJ1-1,TRBV4-2,NA,TGTGCCAGCAGCCAAGACGCGGAGAACACTGAAGCTTTCTTT,CASSQDAENTEAFF
NA,TRBJ2-7,TRBV20-1,TRBD1,TGCAGTGCCTCGGGACAGGGGGCTGGGGAGCAGTACTTC,CSASGQGAGEQYF
NA,TRBJ2-3,TRBV18,NA,TGTGCCAGCTCAGTTGAGGTGGATACGCAGTATTTT,CASSVEVDTQYF
NA,TRBJ2-5,TRBV6-5,NA,TGTGCCAGCAGTTACTCGAAAGAGACCCAGTACTTC,CASSYSKETQYF
NA,TRBJ2-7,TRBV11-3,NA,TGTGCCAGCAGCTCCCACGGACGGTCCTCCGAGCAGTACTTC,CASSSHGRSSEQYF
NA,TRBJ2-3,TRBV4-1,NA,TGCGCCAGCAGCCCACCGGGACTCGCCACAGATACGCAGTATTTT,CASSPPGLATDTQYF
NA,TRBJ2-1,TRBV24-1,TRBD1,TGTGCCACCAGGCCGACAGGGAGCTCCTACAATGAGCAGTTCTTC,CATRPTGSSYNEQFF
NA,TRBJ2-4,TRBV12-3/TRBV12-4,NA,TGTGCCAGCAGTGGAGGACGGAGAAACATTCAGTACTTC,CASSGGRRNIQYF
NA,TRBJ2-7,TRBV21-1,NA,TGTGCCAGCACCCCCTTGTACGAGCAGTACTTC,CASTPLYEQYF
NA,TRBJ2-7,TRBV30,NA,TGTGCCTGGAGTGTATGGGCAACCGAGCAGTACTTC,CAWSVWATEQYF
NA,TRBJ1-2,TRBV5-1,NA,TGCGCCAGCGGCACGTACTATGGCTACACCTTC,CASGTYYGYTF
NA,TRBJ2-1,TRBV29-1,NA,TGCAGCGCATCAAGTCGGACAGCCAGCTACAATGAGCAGTTCTTC,CSASSRTASYNEQFF
NA,TRBJ1-3,TRBV10-3,NA,TGTGCCATCAGATTCCGGGATGGAAACACCATATATTTT,CAIRFRDGNTIYF
NA,TRBJ2-5,TRBV3-1,TRBD2,TGTGCCAGCAGCCAAGGGACTAGCGTGGAGACCCAGTACTTC,CASSQGTSVETQYF
NA,TRBJ1-5,TRBV30,TRBD1,TGTGCCTGGGGGACAGATAGCAATCAGCCCCAGCATTTT,CAWGTDSNQPQHF
NA,TRBJ1-1,TRBV3-1,NA,TGTGCCAGCAGCCAAGGGGGAGGGGACACTGAAGCTTTCTTT,CASSQGGGDTEAFF
NA,TRBJ1-1,TRBV30,NA,TGTGCCTGGAGCCCCCAGGGCGGCACTGAAGCTTTCTTT,CAWSPQGGTEAFF
NA,TRBJ2-1,TRBV5-1,NA,TGCGCCAGCAGCTTGGCGGGTGGGGGGGCCCGCAATGAGCAGTTCTTC,CASSLAGGGARNEQFF
NA,TRBJ2-1,TRBV6-1,TRBD2,TGTGCCAGCAGTGAATGGCTAGCGGGTGCGGAGGAGTTCTTC,CASSEWLAGAEEFF
NA,TRBJ2-1,TRBV29-1,NA,TGCAGCGTGGCATGGAGACCCCACTACAATGAGCAGTTCTTC,CSVAWRPHYNEQFF
NA,TRBJ2-7,TRBV5-1,TRBD1,TGCGCCAGCAGCGTAGCGCCCGGGACAGACGTCTACGAGCAGTACTTC,CASSVAPGTDVYEQYF
NA,TRBJ1-1,TRBV19,NA,TGTGCCAGTAAAGGGGCCGATACCTCCCCCACTGAAGCTTTCTTT,CASKGADTSPTEAFF
NA,TRBJ1-2,TRBV20-1,NA,TGCAGTGCTTTGGACCGACGGGGCTACACCTTC,CSALDRRGYTF
once,TRBJ2-6,TRBV29-1,NA,TGCAGCGTTGAAGGGGCAGGATCCTCTGGGGCCAACGTCCTGACTTTC,CSVEGAGSSGANVLTF
NA,TRBJ2-1,TRBV18,TRBD2,TGTGCCAGCCTACGAGCTAGCGGCTACAATGAGCAGTTCTTC,CASLRASGYNEQFF
NA,TRBJ2-1,TRBV6-6,NA,TGTGCCAGCAGTCGGACGGACTACAATGAGCAGTTCTTC,CASSRTDYNEQFF
NA,TRBJ2-3,TRBV7-9,NA,TGTGCCAGTACTCGAGGGACAGATACGCAGTATTTT,CASTRGTDTQYF
NA,TRBJ2-3,TRBV30,TRBD2,TGTGCCTGGACTAGCGGAGCTAGCACAGATACGCAGTATTTT,CAWTSGASTDTQYF
NA,TRBJ1-6,TRBV5-4,NA,TGTGCCAGCAGCCCACAGATGGGGAATTCACCCCTCCACTTT,CASSPQMGNSPLHF
NA,TRBJ2-5,TRBV29-1,NA,TGCAGCGTAGAGCAAGCCCAAGAGACCCAGTACTTC,CSVEQAQETQYF
NA,TRBJ1-2,TRBV12-3/TRBV12-4,NA,TGTGCCAGCAGTCCACAGGGTTTTAACTATGGCTACACCTTC,CASSPQGFNYGYTF
NA,TRBJ1-1,TRBV6-5,NA,TGTGCCAGCAGTTACGGACAGCTGAACACTGAAGCTTTCTTT,CASSYGQLNTEAFF
NA,TRBJ1-5,TRBV27,NA,TGTGCCAGCAGTTCCGTCAATCAGCCCCAGCATTTT,CASSSVNQPQHF